The present TCR beta chain was sequenced within a study of T-cell reconstitution after alpha-beta-depleted transplantation in children. This sample's TCRbeta library carried unique molecular identifier barcodes. TCRdb independently ran MiXCR on the PCR reads; one entry per CDR3 protein. The top ten hold over 3.5% of the sample, which has about 340,000 distinct CDR3 sequences, 13% seen once. The CDR3 is 14 residues long. Germline V gene sequence: CDR1 WNHNN, CDR2 SYGVQD (reference sequence). V lost 3 bases to trimming and J lost 6 bases; unmatched junction nucleotides: 4. The sequences come from PBMCs, collected from the stem cell graft. This TCR was sampled from a human donor who donated a stem cell graft to a child with Fanconi anemia. The chain has TRBV10-1 and TRBJ1-5; 8 bases line up with TRBD1. The chain's CDR3 is CASSDRGLGQPQHF. The CDR3, as DNA: TGCGCCAGCAGTGACAGGGGGCTTGGTCAGCCCCAGCATTTT.